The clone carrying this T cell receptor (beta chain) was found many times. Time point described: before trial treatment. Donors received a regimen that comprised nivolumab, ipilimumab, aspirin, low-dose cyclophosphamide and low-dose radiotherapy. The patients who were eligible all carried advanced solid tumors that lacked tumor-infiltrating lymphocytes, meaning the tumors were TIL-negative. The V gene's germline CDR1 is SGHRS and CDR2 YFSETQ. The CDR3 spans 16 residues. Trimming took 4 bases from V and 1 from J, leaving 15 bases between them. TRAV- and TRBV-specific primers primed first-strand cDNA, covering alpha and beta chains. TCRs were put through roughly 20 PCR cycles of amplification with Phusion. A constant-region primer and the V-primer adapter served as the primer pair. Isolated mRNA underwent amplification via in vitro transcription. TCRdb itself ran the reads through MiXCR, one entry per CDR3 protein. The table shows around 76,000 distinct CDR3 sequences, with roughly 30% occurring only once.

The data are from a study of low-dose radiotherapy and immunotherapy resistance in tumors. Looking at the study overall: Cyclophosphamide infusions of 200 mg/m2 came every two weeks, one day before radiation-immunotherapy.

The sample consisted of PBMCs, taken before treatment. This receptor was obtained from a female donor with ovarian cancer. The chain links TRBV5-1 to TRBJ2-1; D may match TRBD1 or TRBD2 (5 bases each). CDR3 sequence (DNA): TGCGCCAGCAGCGGGGGTCTCCAGGCATCCTACAATGAGCAGTTCTTC. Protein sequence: CASSGGLQASYNEQFF.